This T cell receptor beta chain originates from a study of cytomegalovirus exposure and HLA in healthy donors. Study-level background: Of the donors genotyped, approximately 400 in all, less than 90% fell in the Caucasian-associated ancestry cluster.

The CDR3 runs to 15 residues. Germline loops: CDR1 LNHDA, CDR2 SQIVND (reference sequence). Germline trimming cut 5 bases from V and 3 bases from J; bases unmatched to any gene: 3. Whole-study results and caveats: The listing of 150 to 200 TCR beta chains classed them as cytomegalovirus-associated.

PCR primers comprised 60 Vbeta and 13 Jbeta primers. Using immunoSEQ multiplex PCR, the repertoire was profiled, and TCRdb retains in-frame clones only, with some absent. The profile covers roughly 120,000 clones, with about 78% appearing a single time and approximately 8.2% taken by the ten largest. On this clone itself: Its antigen remains unknown.

Those who donated were healthy bone marrow donors. Input material: PBMCs. The clonotype comes from a woman between 40 and 55 years old in good health and CMV-seropositive. V gene TRBV19 combines with J gene TRBJ2-7; 14 positions agree with TRBD2. CDR3 sequence: CASSGLAGGLYEQYF. The DNA for the CDR3 is TGTGCCAGTAGTGGACTAGCGGGGGGTCTCTACGAGCAGTACTTC.